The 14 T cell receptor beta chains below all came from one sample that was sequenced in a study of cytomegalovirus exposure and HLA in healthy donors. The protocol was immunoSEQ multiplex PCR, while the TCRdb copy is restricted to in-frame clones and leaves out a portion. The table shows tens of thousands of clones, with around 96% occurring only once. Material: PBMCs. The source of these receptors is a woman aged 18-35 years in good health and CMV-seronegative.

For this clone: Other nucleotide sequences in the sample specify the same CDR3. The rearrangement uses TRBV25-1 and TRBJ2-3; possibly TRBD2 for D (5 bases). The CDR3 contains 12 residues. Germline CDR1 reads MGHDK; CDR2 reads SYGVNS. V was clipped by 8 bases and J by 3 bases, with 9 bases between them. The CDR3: CASRRGTDTQYF. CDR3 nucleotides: TGTGCCAGCCGACGAGGGACAGATACGCAGTATTTT.

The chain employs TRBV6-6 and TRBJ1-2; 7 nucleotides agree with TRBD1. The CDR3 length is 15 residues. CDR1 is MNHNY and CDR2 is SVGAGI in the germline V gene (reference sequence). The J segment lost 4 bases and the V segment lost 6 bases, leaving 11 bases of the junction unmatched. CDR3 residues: CASSRDREVGYGYTF. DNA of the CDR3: TGTGCCAGCAGCCGAGACAGGGAGGTCGGCTATGGCTACACCTTC.

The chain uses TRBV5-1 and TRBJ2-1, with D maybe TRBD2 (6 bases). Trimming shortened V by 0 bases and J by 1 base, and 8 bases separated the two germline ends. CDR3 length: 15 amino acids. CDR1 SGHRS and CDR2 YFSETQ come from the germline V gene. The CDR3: CASSLGAGSYNEQFF. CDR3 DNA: TGCGCCAGCAGCTTGGGGGCGGGATCCTACAATGAGCAGTTCTTC.

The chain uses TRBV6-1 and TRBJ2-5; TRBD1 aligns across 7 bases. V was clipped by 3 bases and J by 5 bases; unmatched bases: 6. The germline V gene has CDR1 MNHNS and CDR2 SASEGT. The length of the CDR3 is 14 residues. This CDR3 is CASSDPQGVETQYF. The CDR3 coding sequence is TGTGCCAGCAGTGACCCGCAGGGGGTTGAGACCCAGTACTTC.

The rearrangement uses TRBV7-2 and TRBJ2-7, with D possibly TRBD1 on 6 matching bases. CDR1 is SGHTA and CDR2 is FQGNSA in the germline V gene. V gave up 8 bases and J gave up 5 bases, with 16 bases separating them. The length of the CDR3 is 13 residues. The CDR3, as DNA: TGTGCCAGCCCAGGGACACTCGGGAACGAGCAGTACTTC. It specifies CASPGTLGNEQYF.

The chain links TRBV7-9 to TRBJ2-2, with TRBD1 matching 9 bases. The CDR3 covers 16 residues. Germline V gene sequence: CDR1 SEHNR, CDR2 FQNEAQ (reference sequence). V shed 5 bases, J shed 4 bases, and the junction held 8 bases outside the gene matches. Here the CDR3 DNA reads TGTGCCAGCAGCCCGGGACAGGGTTTTTTCACCGGGGAGCTGTTTTTT. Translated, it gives CASSPGQGFFTGELFF.

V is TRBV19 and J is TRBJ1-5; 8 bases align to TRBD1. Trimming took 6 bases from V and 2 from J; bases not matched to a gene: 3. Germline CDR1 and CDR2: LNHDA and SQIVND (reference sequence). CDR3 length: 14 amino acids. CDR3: CASSGQGGNQPQHF. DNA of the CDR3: TGTGCCAGTAGCGGACAGGGCGGCAATCAGCCCCAGCATTTT. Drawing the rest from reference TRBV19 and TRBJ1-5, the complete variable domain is DGGITQSPKYLFRKEGQNVTLSCEQNLNHDAMYWYRQDPGQGLRLIYYSQIVNDFQKGDIAEGYSVSREKKESFPLTVTSAQKNPTAFYLCASSGQGGNQPQHFGDGTRLSIL.

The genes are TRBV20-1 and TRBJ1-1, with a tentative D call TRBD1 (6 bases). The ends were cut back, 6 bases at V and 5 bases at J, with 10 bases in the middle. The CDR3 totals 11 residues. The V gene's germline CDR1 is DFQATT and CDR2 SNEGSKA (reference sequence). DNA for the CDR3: TGCAGTGCCGGTACAGGGACTGAAGCTTTCTTT. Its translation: CSAGTGTEAFF.

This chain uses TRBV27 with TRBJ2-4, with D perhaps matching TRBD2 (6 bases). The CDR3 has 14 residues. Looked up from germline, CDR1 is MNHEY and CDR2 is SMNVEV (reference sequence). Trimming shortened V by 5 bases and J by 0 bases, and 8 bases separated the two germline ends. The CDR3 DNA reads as TGTGCCAGCAGTCAGGGACTAGCCAAAAACATTCAGTACTTC. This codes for CASSQGLAKNIQYF.

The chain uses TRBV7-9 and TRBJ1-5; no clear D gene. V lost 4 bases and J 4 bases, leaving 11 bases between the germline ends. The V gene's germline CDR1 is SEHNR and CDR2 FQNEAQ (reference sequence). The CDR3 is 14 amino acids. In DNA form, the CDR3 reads TGTGCCAGCAGCTCACCACATTTAAATCAGCCCCAGCATTTT. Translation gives CASSSPHLNQPQHF.

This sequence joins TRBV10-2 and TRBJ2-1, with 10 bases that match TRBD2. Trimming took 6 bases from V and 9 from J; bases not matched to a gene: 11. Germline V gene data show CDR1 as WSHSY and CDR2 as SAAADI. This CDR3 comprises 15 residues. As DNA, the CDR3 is TGCGCCAGCAGGGACCTAGCGGGAGATTCGAGTGAGCAGTTCTTC. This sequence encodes CASRDLAGDSSEQFF.

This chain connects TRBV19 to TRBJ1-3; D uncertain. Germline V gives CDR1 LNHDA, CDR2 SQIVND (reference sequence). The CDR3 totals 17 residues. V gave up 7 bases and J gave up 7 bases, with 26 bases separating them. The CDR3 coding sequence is TGTGCCAGTAAAACTCGGGAGAGCCCCGTGACCGGGAACACCATATATTTT. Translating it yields CASKTRESPVTGNTIYF.

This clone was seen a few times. In DNA form, the CDR3 reads TGCAGCGTTCCCGGCGGGGGATTCGATGGCTACACCTTC. It encodes CSVPGGGFDGYTF. The chain recombines TRBV29-1 with TRBJ1-2; weak D call: TRBD1 (5 bases). Germline V gene lookup returns CDR1 SQVTM and CDR2 ANQGSEA. This CDR3 has 13 residues. The germline V and J ends were trimmed by 5 bases and 6 bases, with 16 bases remaining between them.

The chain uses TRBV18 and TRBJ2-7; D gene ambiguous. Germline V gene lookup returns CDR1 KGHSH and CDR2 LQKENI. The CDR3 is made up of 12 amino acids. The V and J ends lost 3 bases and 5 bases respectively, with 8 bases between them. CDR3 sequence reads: CASSPSSHEQYF. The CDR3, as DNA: TGTGCCAGCTCACCGAGTTCCCACGAGCAGTACTTC.